A selection of T cell receptor beta chains follows, all from one sample in a study of blood T cell repertoires in COVID-19. Profiling relied on immunoSEQ multiplex PCR, and the TCRdb table lists in-frame clones only, not all of them. The sample holds a few hundred thousand clones; 85% to 90% are singletons and the top ten take about a tenth. The sample taken for sequencing was PBMCs or T cells enriched from blood (not recorded which). The origin of the receptors is a woman aged 45-65 years who had recovered from COVID-19. CDR3s include the opening cysteine and the closing phenylalanine or tryptophan. D genes are given only for firm matches. For some rows the clone size is stated as once, few or many, or as a class when expanded; others skip it.

.	TRBV5-1	.	TRBJ1-6	CASALRSRSYNSPLHF	TGCGCCAGCGCCCTCCGATCGAGGTCCTATAATTCACCCCTCCACTTT
TRBD1	TRBV27	.	TRBJ1-4	CASSPAPGQGGEKLFF	TGTGCCAGCAGTCCGGCTCCGGGACAGGGAGGGGAAAAACTGTTTTTT
.	TRBV2	once	TRBJ1-2	CASSEGRGGYTF	TGTGCCAGCAGTGAAGGAAGGGGGGGCTACACCTTC
.	TRBV5-1	.	TRBJ2-5	CASSLYGRGETQYF	TGCGCCAGCAGCTTGTATGGTCGGGGAGAGACCCAGTACTTC
.	TRBV15	.	TRBJ2-5	CATSGTGTEGTQYF	TGTGCCACCAGCGGAACCGGGACGGAGGGGACCCAGTACTTC
.	TRBV7-9	.	TRBJ1-3	CASSLNRGNGNTIYF	TGTGCCAGCAGCTTAAATAGGGGAAATGGAAACACCATATATTTT
TRBD2	TRBV27	.	TRBJ2-5	CASSTSGGGYETQYF	TGTGCCAGCAGTACTAGCGGGGGGGGCTATGAGACCCAGTACTTC
.	TRBV3-1/TRBV3-2	.	TRBJ1-3	CASSQGGSKSHTIYF	TGTGCCAGCAGCCAAGGAGGTTCGAAATCCCACACCATATATTTT
TRBD2	TRBV30	.	TRBJ2-2	CAWSVNSGYGGELFF	TGTGCCTGGAGTGTGAATAGCGGGTACGGCGGGGAGCTGTTTTTT
.	TRBV7-8	.	TRBJ2-2	CASSLGRGSDTGELFF	TGTGCCAGCAGCTTAGGCAGGGGATCGGACACCGGGGAGCTGTTTTTT
.	TRBV20-1	.	TRBJ1-2	CSASVNGGYTF	TGCAGTGCTAGTGTGAATGGCGGCTACACCTTC
TRBD1	TRBV6-5	once	TRBJ1-3	CASSSGTGRHTIYF	TGTGCCAGCAGTTCCGGGACAGGCAGGCACACCATATATTTT
.	TRBV25-1	.	TRBJ2-3	CASSAPRDLHTDTQYF	TGTGCCAGCAGTGCCCCCCGGGACTTACACACAGATACGCAGTATTTT
.	TRBV6-6	.	TRBJ1-1	CASTPRGETEAFF	TGTGCCAGCACCCCCCGGGGGGAAACTGAAGCTTTCTTT
.	TRBV18	.	TRBJ1-3	CASSPGSSNTIYF	TGTGCCAGCTCACCTGGCAGTTCCAACACCATATATTTT
TRBD1	TRBV11-2	.	TRBJ1-5	CASSPQGGLNQPQHF	TGTGCCAGCAGCCCCCAGGGGGGTTTAAATCAGCCCCAGCATTTT
TRBD2	TRBV5-1	.	TRBJ2-1	CASSYSGTYNEQFF	TGCGCCAGCAGCTACAGCGGGACCTACAATGAGCAGTTCTTC
.	TRBV6-1	.	TRBJ1-3	CASSASLGGVGSYGNTIYF	TGTGCCAGCAGTGCCTCCTTGGGAGGGGTGGGTTCGTATGGAAACACCATATATTTT
.	TRBV4-1	.	TRBJ1-1	CASSQGGNTEAFF	TGCGCCAGCAGCCAGGGGGGGAACACTGAAGCTTTCTTT
.	TRBV11-3	.	TRBJ1-1	CASSLAGMNTEAFF	TGTGCCAGCAGCTTGGCGGGGATGAACACTGAAGCTTTCTTT
.	TRBV30	.	TRBJ1-1	CAWTPAGGTEAFF	TGTGCCTGGACCCCAGCGGGGGGGACTGAAGCTTTCTTT
TRBD1	TRBV11-2	.	TRBJ1-2	CASSYPDRKGDYGYTF	TGTGCCAGCAGCTACCCGGACAGGAAGGGGGACTATGGCTACACCTTC
.	TRBV28	.	TRBJ1-2	CASSPSSGGNYGYTF	TGTGCCAGCAGTCCCAGCTCGGGGGGCAACTATGGCTACACCTTC
.	TRBV5-1	.	TRBJ2-2	CASSYQGSDTGELFF	TGCGCCAGCAGCTACCAGGGGAGTGACACCGGGGAGCTGTTTTTT
.	TRBV5-1	.	TRBJ2-7	CASTRVQTGATYEQYF	TGCGCCAGCACCCGAGTGCAGACTGGGGCCACCTACGAGCAGTACTTC
.	TRBV27	.	TRBJ2-3	CASRRRQSTDTQYF	TGTGCCAGCAGACGAAGACAGAGCACAGATACGCAGTATTTT
.	TRBV2	.	TRBJ1-3	CASSDRVGNTIYF	TGTGCCAGCAGTGACAGGGTAGGAAACACCATATATTTT
TRBD1	TRBV5-6	.	TRBJ1-2	CASSLGDRDNYGYTF	TGTGCCAGCAGCTTGGGGGACAGGGACAACTATGGCTACACCTTC
.	TRBV30	.	TRBJ1-1	CAWSHNSNGNTEAFF	TGTGCCTGGAGTCATAACAGCAATGGAAACACTGAAGCTTTCTTT
.	TRBV29-1	.	TRBJ1-5	CSVAEGARNQPQHF	TGCAGCGTGGCAGAAGGGGCCAGAAATCAGCCCCAGCATTTT
TRBD1	TRBV11-1	.	TRBJ1-1	CASSPTGGFAEAFF	TGTGCCAGCAGCCCAACAGGGGGCTTCGCTGAAGCTTTCTTT
TRBD2	TRBV5-1	.	TRBJ2-7	CASSLGSGHAYEQYF	TGCGCCAGCAGCTTGGGTAGCGGGCACGCCTACGAGCAGTACTTC
.	TRBV29-1	.	TRBJ1-2	CSVEDGRAGYTF	TGCAGCGTTGAAGATGGGAGGGCTGGCTACACCTTC